This record looks at one T cell receptor beta chain sequence and its context. In the original workflow: Amplification of reference gene primers was used by the study to estimate nucleated cell counts. Some clones are missing from TCRdb's copy, which holds only in-frame ones; the method was immunoSEQ multiplex PCR. V and J calls and clone size come straight from that table; D and trimming were deduced from the DNA. This sample has roughly 150,000 clones, with 60% to 85% found just once. This entry belongs to a study of blood T cell repertoires in COVID-19. This CDR3 spans 17 amino acids. Germline-derived CDR1 and CDR2 are LGHDT and YNNKEL (reference sequence). V lost 1 base, J lost 0 bases, and 13 bases lay in between.

The sequenced sample was peripheral blood. This clonotype was sampled from a man in his sixties with acute or convalescent COVID-19. The rearrangement uses TRBV3-1 (or the pseudogene TRBV3-2) and TRBJ2-4; TRBD2 might be the D (6 bases). CDR3 bases: TGTGCCAGCAGCCAAGTTAATGCGGGGATAGCCAAAAACATTCAGTACTTC. It translates to CASSQVNAGIAKNIQYF.